Included here is one T cell receptor (beta chain) sequence, with context. Its antigen is currently unknown. The CDR3 contains 14 residues. Trimming shortened V by 2 bases and J by 5 bases, and 10 bases separated the two germline ends. Looked up from germline, CDR1 is MNHEY and CDR2 is SVGAGI. TCR beta rearrangements were amplified from peripheral blood genomic DNA. Multiplex touch-down PCR with TRB-A/B primers amplified rearranged V-D-J TRB sequences. TCRdb passed the multiplex PCR reads through MiXCR, listing each CDR3 protein once. The data show over a thousand distinct CDR3 sequences, around 56% seen once. This sample stems from a study of T cell repertoires in aging, cancer and after chemotherapy. Across the whole study: Around 10 million TCR reads were in the whole dataset. Findings and limits, study-wide: In hematological cancer patients, infiltrated lymphoid organs may have impaired thymic emigration or peripheral T cell expansion. Untreated cancer patients had significantly lower blood TCR diversity than age-matched healthy donors.

The sequence was collected from a human donor with a blood cancer. V and J are TRBV6-5 and TRBJ1-5, with no clear D. Sequenced input: blood. The CDR3 DNA reads TGTGCCAGCAGTTACGGGTCTGCGGATCAGCCCCAGCATTTT. It encodes CASSYGSADQPQHF.